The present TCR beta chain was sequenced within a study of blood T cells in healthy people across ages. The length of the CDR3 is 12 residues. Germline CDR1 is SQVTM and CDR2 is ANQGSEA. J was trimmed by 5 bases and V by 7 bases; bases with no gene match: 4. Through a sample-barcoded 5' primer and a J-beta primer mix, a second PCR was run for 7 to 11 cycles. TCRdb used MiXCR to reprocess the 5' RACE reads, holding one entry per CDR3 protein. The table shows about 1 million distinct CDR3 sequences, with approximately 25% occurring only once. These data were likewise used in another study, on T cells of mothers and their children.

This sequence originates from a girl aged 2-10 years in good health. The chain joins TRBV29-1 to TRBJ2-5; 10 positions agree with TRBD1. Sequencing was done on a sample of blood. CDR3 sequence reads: CSGQGAGETQYF. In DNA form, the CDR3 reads TGCAGCGGACAGGGGGCAGGGGAGACCCAGTACTTC.